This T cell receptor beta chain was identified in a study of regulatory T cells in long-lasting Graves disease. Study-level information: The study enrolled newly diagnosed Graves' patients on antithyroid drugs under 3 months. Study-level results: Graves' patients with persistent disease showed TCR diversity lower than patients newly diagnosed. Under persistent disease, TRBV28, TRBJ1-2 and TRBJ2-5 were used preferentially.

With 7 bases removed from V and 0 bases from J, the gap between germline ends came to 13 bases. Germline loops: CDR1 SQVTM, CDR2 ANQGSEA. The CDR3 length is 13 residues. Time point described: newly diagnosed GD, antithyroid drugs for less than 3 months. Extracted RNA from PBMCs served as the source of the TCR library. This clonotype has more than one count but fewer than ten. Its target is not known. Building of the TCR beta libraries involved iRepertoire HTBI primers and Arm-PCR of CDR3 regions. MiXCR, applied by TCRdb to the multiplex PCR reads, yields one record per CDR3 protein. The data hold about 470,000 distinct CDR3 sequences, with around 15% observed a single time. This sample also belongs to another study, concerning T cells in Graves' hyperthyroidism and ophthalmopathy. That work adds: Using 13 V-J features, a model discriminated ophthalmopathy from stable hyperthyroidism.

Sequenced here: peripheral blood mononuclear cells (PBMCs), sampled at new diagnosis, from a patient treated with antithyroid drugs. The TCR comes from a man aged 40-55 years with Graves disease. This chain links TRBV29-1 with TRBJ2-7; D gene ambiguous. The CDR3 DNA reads TGCAGCGCCGCCCCGAGGATCTCCTACGAGCAGTACTTC. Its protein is CSAAPRISYEQYF.